Presented here are 15 T cell receptor beta chains from one specimen sequenced in a study of CD8 T cells in Susac syndrome. Reverse transcription of roughly 0.45 to 1 ug RNA used random hexamers. TCRdb reprocessed the immunoSEQ multiplex PCR reads with MiXCR, giving one entry per CDR3 protein. The profile shows about 210,000 distinct CDR3 sequences, 95% of them singletons. Sequencing used CD4+ T cells from PBMCs. The source of these receptors is a human donor with multiple sclerosis.

The chain employs TRBV3-1 and TRBJ2-7, with 9 bases that match TRBD2. Trimming took 3 bases from V and 3 from J; bases not matched to a gene: 6. The germline V gene encodes CDR1 LGHDT and CDR2 YNNKEL (reference sequence). CDR3 length: 15 residues. The DNA for the CDR3 is TGTGCCAGCAGCCACCTTCGGACTAGCGTCTACGAGCAGTACTTC. This sequence encodes CASSHLRTSVYEQYF.

Written as DNA, the CDR3 is TGCAGTGCTACCCAGGGGGCATCCTACGAGCAGTACTTC. Encoded protein: CSATQGASYEQYF. V gene TRBV20-1 combines with J gene TRBJ2-7; 8 nucleotides align to TRBD1. The CDR3 is 13 residues long. Germline CDR1 reads DFQATT; CDR2 reads SNEGSKA (reference sequence). J gave up 1 base and V 4 bases, and 3 bases lay outside the gene matches.

The genes are TRBV28 and TRBJ1-2; maybe TRBD1 (6 bases). The CDR3 runs 15 residues. Deletions cut 3 bases from V and 3 bases from J, with 14 bases between. Germline assignment: CDR1 MDHEN and CDR2 SYDVKM. The DNA of the CDR3 is TGTGCCAGCAGTTTGAACAGGGACGGTGACTATGGCTACACCTTC. Translation: CASSLNRDGDYGYTF.

The rearrangement uses TRBV28 and TRBJ2-1, with a weak D call TRBD2 (6 bases). V dropped 7 bases and J dropped 1 base, with 14 bases sitting between them. The CDR3 has 15 amino acids. Germline CDR1 and CDR2: MDHEN and SYDVKM. CDR3 loop: CASNSRSGSYNEQFF. As DNA, the CDR3 is TGTGCCAGCAATTCCCGGAGCGGGTCCTACAATGAGCAGTTCTTC.

The chain couples TRBV4-1 to TRBJ2-7, with 7 nucleotides matching TRBD1. Germline loops: CDR1 MGHRA, CDR2 YSYEKL. The junction had 2 bases not matched to a gene; V was cut back by 1 base and J by 2 bases. The CDR3 covers 14 residues. CDR3 amino acids: CASSQATGPYEQYF. The CDR3 region has the DNA TGCGCCAGCAGCCAAGCGACAGGGCCCTACGAGCAGTACTTC.

This chain connects TRBV2 to TRBJ2-3; D is unresolved. The germline V and J ends were trimmed by 5 bases and 2 bases, with 5 bases remaining between them. CDR1 and CDR2 from the germline V gene are SNHLY and FYNNEI. The CDR3 spans 12 residues. CDR3 loop: CASSMTTDTQYF. CDR3 nucleotide sequence: TGTGCCAGCAGTATGACCACAGATACGCAGTATTTT. Variable domain in full (rest from reference TRBV2 and TRBJ2-3): EPEVTQTPSHQVTQMGQEVILRCVPISNHLYFYWYRQILGQKVEFLVSFYNNEISEKSEIFDDQFSVERPDGSNFTLKIRSTKLEDSAMYFCASSMTTDTQYFGPGTRLTVL.

This chain uses TRBV14 with TRBJ1-2; 7 bases fit TRBD1. The ends lost 0 bases at V and 5 bases at J; junction bases unmatched: 6. Germline V gene lookup returns CDR1 SGHDN and CDR2 FVKESK. The CDR3 totals 15 residues. The CDR3 reads CASSQDGTAAYGYTF. DNA of the CDR3: TGTGCCAGCAGCCAAGATGGGACAGCCGCATATGGCTACACCTTC.

The rearrangement links TRBV3-1 to TRBJ2-4, with a possible D match to TRBD1 (5 bases). The CDR3 covers 18 residues. Looked up from germline, CDR1 is LGHDT and CDR2 is YNNKEL (reference sequence). Deletions cut 2 bases from V and 0 bases from J, with 17 bases between. The CDR3 spells CASSQSLLDIRAKNIQYF. In nucleotides, the CDR3 is TGTGCCAGCAGCCAATCCCTCCTGGACATTCGAGCCAAAAACATTCAGTACTTC.

This chain joins TRBV11-1 and TRBJ1-1, with D possibly being TRBD1 (5 bases). Per the germline V gene, CDR1 is SGHAT and CDR2 is FQDESV (reference sequence). This CDR3 contains 14 residues. The V end was cut by 3 bases, the J end by 3 bases, with 11 bases between. In DNA form, the CDR3 reads TGTGCCAGCAGCTTCGGGACGGCGGACACTGAAGCTTTCTTT. Protein: CASSFGTADTEAFF.

CDR3 sequence: CASSIGDIYGYTF. In DNA form, the CDR3 reads TGTGCCAGCAGCATAGGAGACATCTATGGCTACACCTTC. V gene TRBV3-1 combines with J gene TRBJ1-2; no reliable D call. V lost 5 bases to trimming and J lost 4 bases, with 11 bases between them. From germline, CDR1 is LGHDT and CDR2 YNNKEL (reference sequence). This CDR3 has 13 amino acids. The whole variable domain, remainder taken from reference TRBV3-1 and TRBJ1-2, is DTAVSQTPKYLVTQMGNDKSIKCEQNLGHDTMYWYKQDSKKFLKIMFSYNNKELIINETVPNRFSPKSPDKAHLNLHINSLELGDSAVYFCASSIGDIYGYTFGSGTRLTVV.

This rearrangement joins TRBV7-3 to TRBJ2-3; D remains unclear. Trimming shortened V by 5 bases and J by 3 bases, and 12 bases separated the two germline ends. The CDR3 length is 14 residues. Germline V gene data show CDR1 as SGHTA and CDR2 as FQGTGA. The chain's CDR3 is CASSHGVATDTQYF. For the CDR3, the DNA is TGTGCCAGCAGCCACGGAGTGGCGACAGATACGCAGTATTTT.

The rearrangement uses TRBV2 and TRBJ1-5, with D hard to call. The V gene's germline CDR1 is SNHLY and CDR2 FYNNEI. Trimming removed 2 bases from V and 2 bases from J, with 4 bases in between. This CDR3 contains 13 residues. The CDR3: CASSESRNQPQHF. In DNA form, the CDR3 reads TGTGCCAGCAGTGAAAGTCGCAATCAGCCCCAGCATTTT. Filled out from reference TRBV2 and TRBJ1-5, the complete variable domain reads EPEVTQTPSHQVTQMGQEVILRCVPISNHLYFYWYRQILGQKVEFLVSFYNNEISEKSEIFDDQFSVERPDGSNFTLKIRSTKLEDSAMYFCASSESRNQPQHFGDGTRLSIL.

This clonotype showed up just once. At one end the junction does not follow the germline gene, possibly because of a read error. V and J are TRBV15 and TRBJ2-4, with no clear D. Germline V gives CDR1 LNHNV, CDR2 YYDKDF (reference sequence). This CDR3 is 12 amino acids long. CDR3 DNA: TGTGCCACCTCCGCCCCAGGCCCAGTTTGTGACTTC. Protein: CATSAPGPVCDF. The entire variable domain, with the rest obtained from reference TRBV15 and TRBJ2-4, is as follows: DAMVIQNPRYQVTQFGKPVTLSCSQTLNHNVMYWYQQKSSQAPKLLFHYYDKDFNNEADTPDNFQSRRPNTSFCFLDIRSPGLGDTAMYLCATSAPGPVCDFGAGTRLSVL.

As concerns this clonotype: Germline is not matched at one junction end, which may reflect a read error. The rearrangement links TRBV6-5 to TRBJ2-7; 9 nucleotides agree with TRBD2. The CDR3 consists of 13 residues. CDR1 MNHEY and CDR2 SVGAGI come from the germline V gene. CDR3 residues: CAISPSGANEQYF. In DNA, the CDR3 is TGCGCCATCAGTCCTAGCGGGGCTAACGAGCAGTACTTC.

In DNA form, the CDR3 reads TGTGCCAGCAGCCGAGGACAGGGACAGGATGGCTACACCTTC. This codes for CASSRGQGQDGYTF. The chain links TRBV3-1 to TRBJ1-2; 8 bases fit TRBD1. Germline lookup yields CDR1 LGHDT and CDR2 YNNKEL (reference sequence). The CDR3 is made up of 14 amino acids. The J segment lost 6 bases and the V segment lost 4 bases, leaving 7 bases of the junction unmatched.